This T cell receptor beta chain was captured by sequencing in a study of cytomegalovirus exposure and HLA in healthy donors. About the research overall: Clustering assigned over 70% of the approximately 370 genotyped donors to the Caucasian-associated ancestry cluster. Study-level results: From TCR beta sequences, most subjects' HLA-A and HLA-B alleles were reportedly predicted accurately. Indistinguishable V segments such as TRBV6-2 and TRBV6-3 were excluded.

The PCR had 60 Vbeta and 13 Jbeta primers. Some clones are missing from TCRdb's copy, which holds only in-frame ones; the method was immunoSEQ multiplex PCR. The sample has approximately 100,000 clones; about 71% are singletons. At sampling all donors were nominally healthy, likely with unrecorded immune exposures. This CDR3 has 18 amino acids. V lost 1 base, J lost 2 bases, and 9 bases stayed unmatched. Germline V gives CDR1 SGHAT, CDR2 FQNNGV. Turning to this clone: No antigen is known for it.

The rearrangement joins TRBV11-2 to TRBJ2-5, with TRBD2 matching over 11 bases. The receptor's source is a woman aged 50 to 65 in good health and CMV-seronegative. The sequencing input was PBMCs. The CDR3 region has the DNA TGTGCCAGCAGCTTAGGACTTCTAGCGGGGGGCGTACAAGAGACCCAGTACTTC. It codes for CASSLGLLAGGVQETQYF. The entire variable domain, with the rest obtained from reference TRBV11-2 and TRBJ2-5, is as follows: EAGVAQSPRYKIIEKRQSVAFWCNPISGHATLYWYQQILGQGPKLLIQFQNNGVVDDSQLPKDRFSAERLKGVDSTLKIQPAKLEDSAVYLCASSLGLLAGGVQETQYFGPGTRLLVL.